This TCR beta chain came from a study of OX40 agonist ivuxolimab in advanced cancers. The CDR3 sequence is 15 residues long. V lost 4 bases and J lost 5; bases outside the gene matches: 7. The germline V gene encodes CDR1 MNHEY and CDR2 SVGAGI. For this clone: Antigen unknown.

Assay used: immunoSEQ multiplex PCR; TCRdb lists only in-frame clones, some missing. The sample has over 55,000 clones; about 88% are singletons. General study points: The study found that CD8+ T cells averaged more expanded clones than CD4+.

The specimen comprised CD4+ or CD8+ T cells sorted from blood, sampled in a trial of the OX40 agonist ivuxolimab. This chain joins TRBV6-5 and TRBJ1-2; TRBD1 matches 10 bases. This clonotype was obtained from an adult with an advanced solid tumor such as melanoma, head and neck, liver or kidney cancer. Here the CDR3 reads CASSSRTGGTYGYTF. The CDR3 region has the DNA TGTGCCAGCAGTTCTCGGACAGGGGGGACATATGGCTACACCTTC.